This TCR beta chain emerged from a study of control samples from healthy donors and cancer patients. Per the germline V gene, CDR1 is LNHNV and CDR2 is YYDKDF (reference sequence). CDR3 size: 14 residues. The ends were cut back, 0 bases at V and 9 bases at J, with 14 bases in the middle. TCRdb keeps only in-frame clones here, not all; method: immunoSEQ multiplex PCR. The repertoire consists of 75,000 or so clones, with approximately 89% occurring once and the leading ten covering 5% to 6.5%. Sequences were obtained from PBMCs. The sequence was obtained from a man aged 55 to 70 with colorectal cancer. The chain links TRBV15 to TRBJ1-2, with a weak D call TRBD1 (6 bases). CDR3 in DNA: TGTGCCACCAGCAGAGATCGGGGGGCCTGGCGCTACACCTTC. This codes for CATSRDRGAWRYTF. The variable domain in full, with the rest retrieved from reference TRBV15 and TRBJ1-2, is DAMVIQNPRYQVTQFGKPVTLSCSQTLNHNVMYWYQQKSSQAPKLLFHYYDKDFNNEADTPDNFQSRRPNTSFCFLDIRSPGLGDTAMYLCATSRDRGAWRYTFGSGTRLTVV.